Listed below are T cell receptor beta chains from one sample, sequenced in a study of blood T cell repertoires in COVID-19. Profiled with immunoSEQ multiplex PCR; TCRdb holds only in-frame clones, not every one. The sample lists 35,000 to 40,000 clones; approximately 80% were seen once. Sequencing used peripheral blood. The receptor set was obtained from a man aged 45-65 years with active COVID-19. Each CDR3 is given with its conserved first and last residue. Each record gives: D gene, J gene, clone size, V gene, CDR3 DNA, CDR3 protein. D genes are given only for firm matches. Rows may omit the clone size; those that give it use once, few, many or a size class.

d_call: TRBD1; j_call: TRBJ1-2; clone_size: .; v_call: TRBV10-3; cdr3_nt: TGTGCCATCAGTGAGTCGGGGACAGCAATCAACTATGGCTACACCTTC; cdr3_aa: CAISESGTAINYGYTF
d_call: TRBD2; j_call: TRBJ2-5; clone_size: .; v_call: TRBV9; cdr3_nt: TGTGCCAGCAGCCGCCGGACTAGCGGGGGGGCGGAGACCCAGTACTTC; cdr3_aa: CASSRRTSGGAETQYF
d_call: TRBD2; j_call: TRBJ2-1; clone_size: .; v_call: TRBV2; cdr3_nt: TGTGCCAGCAGTGGATCGGGGGGGCTAAATGAGCAGTTCTTC; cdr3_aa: CASSGSGGLNEQFF
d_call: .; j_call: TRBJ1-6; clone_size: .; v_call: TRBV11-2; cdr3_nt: TGTGCCAGCAGCAATGAGGCTTCACCCCTCCACTTT; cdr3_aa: CASSNEASPLHF
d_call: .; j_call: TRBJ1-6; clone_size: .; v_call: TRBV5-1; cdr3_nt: TGCGCCAGCAGTGTGTCCCTCGATTCACCCCTCCACTTT; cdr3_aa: CASSVSLDSPLHF
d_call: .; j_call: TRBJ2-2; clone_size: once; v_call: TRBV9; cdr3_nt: TGTGCCAGCAGCTCCCGTAGTACGGCCGGGGAGCTGTTTTTT; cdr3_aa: CASSSRSTAGELFF
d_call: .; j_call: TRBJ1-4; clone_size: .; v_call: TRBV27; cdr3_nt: TGTGCCAGCTCATCCGGGGGTAGGATGGAAAAACTGTTTTTT; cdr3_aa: CASSSGGRMEKLFF
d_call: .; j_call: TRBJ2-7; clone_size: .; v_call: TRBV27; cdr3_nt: TGTGCCAGCAGTTTATTGGAGGACCCTGAGCAGTACTTC; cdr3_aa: CASSLLEDPEQYF
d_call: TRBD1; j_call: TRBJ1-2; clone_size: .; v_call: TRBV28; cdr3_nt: TGTGCCAGCAGTTTTTCGGACAGGGGAGTATGGTATGGCTACACCTTC; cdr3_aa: CASSFSDRGVWYGYTF
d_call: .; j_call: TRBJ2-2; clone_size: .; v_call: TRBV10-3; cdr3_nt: TGTGCCATCAGTGAGGCGGCCTTTAACACCGGGGAGCTGTTTTTT; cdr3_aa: CAISEAAFNTGELFF
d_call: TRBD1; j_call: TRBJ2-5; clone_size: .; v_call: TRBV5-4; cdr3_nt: TGTGCCAGCAGCTTTGGGACAGGGGAAGAGACCCAGTACTTC; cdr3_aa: CASSFGTGEETQYF
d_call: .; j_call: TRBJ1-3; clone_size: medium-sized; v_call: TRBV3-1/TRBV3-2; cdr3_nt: TGTGCCAGCAGCCACCGGGGTAGAGCATCTGGAAACACCATATATTTT; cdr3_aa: CASSHRGRASGNTIYF
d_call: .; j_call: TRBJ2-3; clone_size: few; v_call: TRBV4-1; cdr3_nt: TGCGCCAGCAGCCAAGAAAGGGGAACCGGCACAGATACGCAGTATTTT; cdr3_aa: CASSQERGTGTDTQYF
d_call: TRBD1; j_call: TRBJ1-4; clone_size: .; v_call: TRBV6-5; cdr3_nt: TGTGCCACCATGGACAGGGGGGGACCCAATGAAAAACTGTTTTTT; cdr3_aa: CATMDRGGPNEKLFF
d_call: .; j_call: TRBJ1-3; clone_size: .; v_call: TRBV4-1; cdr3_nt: TGCGCCAGCAGCCACCTCAGGATCCCTGGAAACACCATATATTTT; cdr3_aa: CASSHLRIPGNTIYF
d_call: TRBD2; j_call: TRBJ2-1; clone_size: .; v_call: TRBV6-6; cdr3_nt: TGTGCCAGCAGTCCGACCTCTGGCGGGGGGGCCGGGTACAATGAGCAGTTCTTC; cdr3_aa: CASSPTSGGGAGYNEQFF
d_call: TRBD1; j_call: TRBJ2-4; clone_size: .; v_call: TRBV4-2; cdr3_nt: TGTGCCAGCAGCCAAGGACAGGGAAGAAACATTCAGTACTTC; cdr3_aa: CASSQGQGRNIQYF